This T cell receptor beta chain comes out of a study of blood T cell repertoires in COVID-19. Study overall: The study drew acute and convalescent COVID-19 samples from the United States, Italy and Spain.

Method: immunoSEQ multiplex PCR; TCRdb's copy keeps in-frame clones and lacks some. The sample carries about 36,000 clones, roughly nine tenths recorded once. The germline gives CDR1 MGHRA, CDR2 YSYEKL. The ends lost 0 bases at V and 8 bases at J; junction bases unmatched: 5. The CDR3 extends over 15 amino acids. The origin of this receptor is a man aged 60 to 75 with acute or convalescent COVID-19. The sample comprised peripheral blood. The chain uses TRBV4-1 and TRBJ1-2; 11 positions match TRBD1. The CDR3 spells CASSQDRTGGRGYTF. The CDR3 coding sequence is TGCGCCAGCAGCCAAGATAGGACAGGGGGCAGGGGCTACACCTTC.